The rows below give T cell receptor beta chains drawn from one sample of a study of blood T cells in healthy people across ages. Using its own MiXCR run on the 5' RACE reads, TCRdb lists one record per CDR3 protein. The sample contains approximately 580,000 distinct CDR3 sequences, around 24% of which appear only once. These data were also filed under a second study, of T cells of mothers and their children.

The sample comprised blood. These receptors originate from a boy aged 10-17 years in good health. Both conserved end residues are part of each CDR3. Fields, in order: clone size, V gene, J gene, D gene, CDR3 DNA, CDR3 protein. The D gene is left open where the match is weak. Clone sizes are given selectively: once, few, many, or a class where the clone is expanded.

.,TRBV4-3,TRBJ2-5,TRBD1,TGCGCCAGCAGCCACCAGACAGGGAAGCAAGAGACCCAGTACTTC,CASSHQTGKQETQYF
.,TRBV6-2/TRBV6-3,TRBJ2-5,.,TGTGCCAGCAGTTACGGTCAGGGGCGGAAGACCCAGTACTTC,CASSYGQGRKTQYF
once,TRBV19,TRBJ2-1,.,TGTGCCAGTAGTCAAGGGGCAGGGGAGCAGTTCTTC,CASSQGAGEQFF
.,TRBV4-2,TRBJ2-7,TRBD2,TGTGCCAGCAGCCAACTAGCGGGAGTCTACGAGCAGTACTTC,CASSQLAGVYEQYF
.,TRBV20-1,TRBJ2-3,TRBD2,TGCAGTGCTAAGCGGGGGGTCACAGATACGCAGTATTTT,CSAKRGVTDTQYF
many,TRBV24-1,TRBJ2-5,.,TGTGCCACCAGTGACCCTGGACAGCAAGAGACCCAGTACTTC,CATSDPGQQETQYF
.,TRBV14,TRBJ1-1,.,TGTGCCAGCAGCCAAGACTGGGGCGCGGTGAACACTGAAGCTTTCTTT,CASSQDWGAVNTEAFF
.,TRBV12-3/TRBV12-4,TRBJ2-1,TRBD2,TGTGCCAGCACCCACCTAGCGGGGGTTAACAATGAGCAGTTCTTC,CASTHLAGVNNEQFF
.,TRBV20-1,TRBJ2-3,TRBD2,TGCAGTGCTACAACAAGCGGGAGATCTAGCACAGATACGCAGTATTTT,CSATTSGRSSTDTQYF
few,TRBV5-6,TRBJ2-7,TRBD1,TGTGCCAGCAGCCCCGGACAGGGCGAGCAGTACTTC,CASSPGQGEQYF
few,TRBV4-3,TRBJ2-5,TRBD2,TGCGCCAGCAGCCAAGAGAAGGGTAGCGGGAGACACTTCTTC,CASSQEKGSGRHFF
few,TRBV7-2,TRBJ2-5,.,TGTGCCAGCTTACCCGGGACGCAAGAGACCCAGTACTTC,CASLPGTQETQYF
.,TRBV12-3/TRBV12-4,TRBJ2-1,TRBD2,TGTGCCAGCAGCCTAGGGGCTAGCGGGAAGTTCTACAATGAGCAGTTCTTC,CASSLGASGKFYNEQFF
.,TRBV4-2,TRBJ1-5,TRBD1,TGTGCCAGCAGCCAATTGGCGGGGACAGACCTTCAGCCCCAGCATTTT,CASSQLAGTDLQPQHF
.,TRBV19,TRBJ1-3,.,TGTGCCAGTAAAGACGTTGAGACTGGAAACACCATATATTTT,CASKDVETGNTIYF
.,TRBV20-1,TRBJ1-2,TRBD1,TGCAGTGCTAGAGACCGGGACAGGGTACGCGGCTACACCTTC,CSARDRDRVRGYTF
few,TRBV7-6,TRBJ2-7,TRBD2,TGTGCCAGCAGCTTAGCGGGGACTAGCGGGGGGGCCTTCTACGAGCAGTACTTC,CASSLAGTSGGAFYEQYF
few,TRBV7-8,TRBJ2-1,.,TGTGCCAGCAGCTTATACGGCGATGAGGGGGACAATGAGCAGTTCTTC,CASSLYGDEGDNEQFF
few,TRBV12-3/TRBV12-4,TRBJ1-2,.,TGTGCCAGCAGTTTAGCGCTATGGGGACTCAACTATGGCTACACCTTC,CASSLALWGLNYGYTF
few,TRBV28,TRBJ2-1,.,TGTGCCAGCAGTTTATCGGGTGTTGAGCAGTTCTTC,CASSLSGVEQFF
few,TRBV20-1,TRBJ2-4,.,TGCAGTGCTAGAGATACGAGAGTCGGCGGGGACATTCAGTACTTC,CSARDTRVGGDIQYF
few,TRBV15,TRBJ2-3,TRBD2,TGTGCCACCAGCAGAGCCTTGCGGCGGGGGGCTCCGTTTCGCACAGATACGCAGTATTTT,CATSRALRRGAPFRTDTQYF
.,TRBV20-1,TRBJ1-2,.,TGCAGTGCTAGAGTCGTCGAGTATGGCTACACCTTC,CSARVVEYGYTF
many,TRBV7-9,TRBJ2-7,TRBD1,TGTGCCAGCAGTCCGAGGGACAGAGCCTACGAGCAGTACTTC,CASSPRDRAYEQYF
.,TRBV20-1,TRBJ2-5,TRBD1,TGCAGTGCCGGGACAGGGGGAGGGGAGACCCAGTACTTC,CSAGTGGGETQYF
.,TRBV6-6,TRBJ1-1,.,TGTGCCAGCAGTCTAAGACCGGATCTGAACACTGAAGCTTTCTTT,CASSLRPDLNTEAFF
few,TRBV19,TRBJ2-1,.,TGTGCCAGTAGTATAGTTCGGCAGGGGCTAGGTGAGCAGTTCTTC,CASSIVRQGLGEQFF
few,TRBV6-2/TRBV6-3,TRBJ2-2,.,TGTGCCAGCAGTTACAGGGAGGCCACCGGGGAGCTGTTTTTT,CASSYREATGELFF
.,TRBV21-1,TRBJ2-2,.,TGTGCCAGCAGCAACTTGACAGTGAACACCGGGGAGCTGTTTTTT,CASSNLTVNTGELFF
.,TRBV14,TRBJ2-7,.,TGTGCCAGCAGCCCACCAGTGGGTACTTACGAGCAGTACTTC,CASSPPVGTYEQYF
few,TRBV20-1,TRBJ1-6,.,TGCAGTGCTAGAGTGGGACACTGGCTCCACTTT,CSARVGHWLHF
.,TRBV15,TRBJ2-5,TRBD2,TGTGCCACCAGCACAGATCGACGGGAGGTAGGGGAGACCCAGTACTTC,CATSTDRREVGETQYF
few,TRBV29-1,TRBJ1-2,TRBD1,TGCAGCGCGGGACAGGGGGCAAGCGGCTACACCTTC,CSAGQGASGYTF
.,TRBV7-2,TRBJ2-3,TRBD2,TGTGCCAGCAGCTTAGACCTAGCGGGAGGTGCAGATACGCAGTATTTT,CASSLDLAGGADTQYF
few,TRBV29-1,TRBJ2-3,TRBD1,TGCAGCGTCCCGGGACAGGCGGATACGCAGTATTTT,CSVPGQADTQYF
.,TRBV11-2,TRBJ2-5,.,TGTGCCAGCAGCAAAGTAGAGGGAACTTTGGTGAACTTC,CASSKVEGTLVNF
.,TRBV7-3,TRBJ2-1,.,TGTGCCAGCAGCCTCCACGGGCAGAACAATGAGCAGTTCTTC,CASSLHGQNNEQFF
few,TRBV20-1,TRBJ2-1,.,TGCAGTGCTAGAACTCAGTACAATGAGCAGTTCTTC,CSARTQYNEQFF
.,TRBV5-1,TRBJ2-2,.,TGCGCCAGCAGCGAAACAGGGCAGGGCACCGGGGAGCTGTTTTTT,CASSETGQGTGELFF
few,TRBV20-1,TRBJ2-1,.,TGCAGTGCTGCGACCAGGGCGACCTACAATGAGCAGTTCTTC,CSAATRATYNEQFF
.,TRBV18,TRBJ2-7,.,TGTGCCAGCTCACCACAAGGGAGACAGGCGGGCGAGCAGTACTTC,CASSPQGRQAGEQYF
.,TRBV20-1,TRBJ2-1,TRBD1,TGCAGTACATACTTTCCGGGACAGGGTGGATTGGAGCAGTTCTTC,CSTYFPGQGGLEQFF
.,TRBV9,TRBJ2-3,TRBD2,TGTGCCAGCAGCGTAGCGGGGGGGCCGGGAGATACGCAGTATTTT,CASSVAGGPGDTQYF
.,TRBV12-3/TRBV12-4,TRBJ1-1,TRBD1,TGTGCCAGCAGTTTCAGGGGGATTGGCACTGAAGCTTTCTTT,CASSFRGIGTEAFF
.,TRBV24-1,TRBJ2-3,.,TGTGCCACCAGTGATCCTCAGAAGGACAGAAGGACGGATACGCAGTATTTT,CATSDPQKDRRTDTQYF
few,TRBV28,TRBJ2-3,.,TGTGCCAGCAGCGGCGGGCAGGGAGGTGCAGATACGCAGTATTTT,CASSGGQGGADTQYF
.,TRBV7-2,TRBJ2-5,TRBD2,TGTGCCAGCAGCCATTGGACTAGCGGGGGGGCAGAGACCCAGTACTTC,CASSHWTSGGAETQYF
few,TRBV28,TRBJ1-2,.,TGTGCCAGCAGCCGGGAGTATGGCTACACCTTC,CASSREYGYTF
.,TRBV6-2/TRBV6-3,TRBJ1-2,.,TGTGGCAGCAGTTACATAGGACCGAACTATGGCTACACCTTC,CGSSYIGPNYGYTF
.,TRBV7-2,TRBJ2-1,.,TGTGCCAGCAGCTTAGGAGTAGGACGGAGGGGGGATGAGCAGTTCTTC,CASSLGVGRRGDEQFF